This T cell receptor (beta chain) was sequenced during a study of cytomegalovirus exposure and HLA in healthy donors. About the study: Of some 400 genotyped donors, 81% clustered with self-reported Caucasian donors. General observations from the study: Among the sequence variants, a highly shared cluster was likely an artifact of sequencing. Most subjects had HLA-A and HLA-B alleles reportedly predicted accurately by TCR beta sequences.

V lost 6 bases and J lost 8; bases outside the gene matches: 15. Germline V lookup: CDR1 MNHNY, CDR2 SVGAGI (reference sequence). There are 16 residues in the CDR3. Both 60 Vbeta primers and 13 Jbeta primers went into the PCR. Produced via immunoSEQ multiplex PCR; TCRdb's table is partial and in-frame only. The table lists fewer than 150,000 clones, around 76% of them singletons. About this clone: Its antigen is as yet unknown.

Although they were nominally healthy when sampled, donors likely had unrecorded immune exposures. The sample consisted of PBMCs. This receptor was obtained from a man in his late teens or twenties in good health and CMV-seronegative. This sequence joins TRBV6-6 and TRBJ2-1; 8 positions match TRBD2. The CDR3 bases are TGTGCCAGCAGCCCTATCGGGACTAGGGGCATCGATGAGCAGTTCTTC. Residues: CASSPIGTRGIDEQFF.